What follows is one T cell receptor (beta chain) and its context. This record belongs to a study of blood T cell repertoires in COVID-19. Study context: The United States, Italy and Spain were the sources of the acute and convalescent COVID-19 samples. PBMCs, B-cell-depleted T cells, or T cells were the source of the cDNA or gDNA that made up the material.

Original data processing: Estimation of nucleated cell counts relied on the amplification of reference gene primers. This table comes from immunoSEQ multiplex PCR, and its TCRdb copy is limited to in-frame clones, with some not included. The D gene and trimming were derived from the DNA, and the V and J assignments and clone size from that table. This table holds about 490,000 clones, 75% to 90% found once. The receptor comes from a human donor in a cohort sampled during active COVID-19. The material sequenced was peripheral blood.

CDR3 amino acids: CASSPGRGSSQPQHF. DNA of the CDR3: TGTGCCAGCAGCCCCGGCAGGGGATCGAGTCAGCCCCAGCATTTT. This chain links TRBV7-9 with TRBJ1-5; the D gene is possibly TRBD1 (6 bases). V was trimmed by 5 bases and J by 6 bases, leaving 17 bases between them. Per germline, CDR1 SEHNR and CDR2 FQNEAQ (reference sequence). The CDR3 has 15 residues.